Described below is a single T cell receptor beta chain sequence and its context. As yet, its antigen is unknown. Other DNA sequences in this sample translate to the same CDR3. These data originate in a study of shared clonotypes between healthy human individuals. Broader study findings: Rarefaction demonstrated incomplete sorted-subset sequencing despite large depth.

Data came from immunoSEQ multiplex PCR; TCRdb stores just in-frame clones and leaves some out. In the table there are around 700,000 clones, approximately 75% of which are singletons. This CDR3 spans 12 amino acids. The V gene lost 4 bases and the J gene lost 2 bases, with 5 bases spanning the gap. Per germline, CDR1 KGHSH and CDR2 LQKENI. This receptor was obtained from a woman aged 25-40 years in good health. Sequenced: memory CD4+ T cells sorted from blood. Subset reported: CD45RA-negative fraction. V gene TRBV18 combines with J gene TRBJ2-5; D gene unclear. For the CDR3, the DNA is TGTGCCAGCTCACAACTACAAGAGACCCAGTACTTC. Protein: CASSQLQETQYF.